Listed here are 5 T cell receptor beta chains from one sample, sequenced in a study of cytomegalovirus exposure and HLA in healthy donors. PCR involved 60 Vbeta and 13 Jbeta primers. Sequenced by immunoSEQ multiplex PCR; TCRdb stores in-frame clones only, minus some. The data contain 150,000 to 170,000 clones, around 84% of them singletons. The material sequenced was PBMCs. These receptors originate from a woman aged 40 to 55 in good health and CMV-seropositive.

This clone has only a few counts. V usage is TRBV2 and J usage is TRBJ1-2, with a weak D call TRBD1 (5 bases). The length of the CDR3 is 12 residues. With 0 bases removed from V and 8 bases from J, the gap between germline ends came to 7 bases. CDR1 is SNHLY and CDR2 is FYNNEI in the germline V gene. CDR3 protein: CASSEAHRGYTF. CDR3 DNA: TGTGCCAGCAGTGAAGCGCACAGGGGCTACACCTTC.

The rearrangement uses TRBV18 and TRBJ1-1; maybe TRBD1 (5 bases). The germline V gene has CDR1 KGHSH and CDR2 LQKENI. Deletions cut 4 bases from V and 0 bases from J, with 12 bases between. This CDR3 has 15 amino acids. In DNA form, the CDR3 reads TGTGCCAGCTCACAGGGGATGGGGATGAACACTGAAGCTTTCTTT. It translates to CASSQGMGMNTEAFF.

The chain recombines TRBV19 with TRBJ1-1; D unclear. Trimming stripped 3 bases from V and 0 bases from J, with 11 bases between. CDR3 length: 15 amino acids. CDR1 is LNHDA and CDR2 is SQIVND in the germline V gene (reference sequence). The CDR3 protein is CASSIENRLNTEAFF. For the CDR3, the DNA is TGTGCCAGTAGTATTGAAAACAGACTGAACACTGAAGCTTTCTTT.

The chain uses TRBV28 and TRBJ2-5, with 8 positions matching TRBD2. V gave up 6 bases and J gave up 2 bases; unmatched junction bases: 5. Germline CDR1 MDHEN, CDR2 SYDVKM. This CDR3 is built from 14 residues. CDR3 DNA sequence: TGTGCCAGCAGCCCGGGAGGGTGGCAAGAGACCCAGTACTTC. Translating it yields CASSPGGWQETQYF.

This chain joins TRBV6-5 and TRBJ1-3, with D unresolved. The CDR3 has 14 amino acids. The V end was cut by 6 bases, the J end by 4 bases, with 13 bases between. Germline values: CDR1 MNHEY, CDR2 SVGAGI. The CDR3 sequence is CASRPRSSGNTIYF. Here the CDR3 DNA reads TGTGCCAGCAGACCCAGGTCGTCCGGAAACACCATATATTTT.